This TCR beta chain was captured by sequencing in a study of Tregs in tolerant kidney transplant recipients. Study overall: The nonmyeloablative bone marrow transplants came from related graft donors, with transient mixed chimerism. Overall study findings and caveats: Tregs expanded with activated donor B cells seemed most donor-specific. Findings come from small patient numbers and require larger validation.

Germline V gene data show CDR1 as SGHNT and CDR2 as YYREEE (reference sequence). V lost 4 bases, J lost 4 bases, and 18 bases lay in between. This CDR3 is built from 15 residues. Unstimulated regulatory T cells (CD4+CD25+CD127-), CD4+CD25- non-regulatory cells, CD4 and CD8 cells were FACS-sorted from thawed PBMCs. This clone was seen only once. Its matching antigen is unknown. Produced via immunoSEQ multiplex PCR; TCRdb's table is partial and in-frame only. The sample contains approximately 99,000 clones, 90% of which appear only once. Sequenced material: CD4+ T cells from blood, taken before the transplant. The chain combines TRBV5-4 with TRBJ2-7; tentative D call: TRBD1 (6 bases). This sequence was found in a human donor who received a combined kidney and bone marrow transplant. The CDR3 sequence: CASSGPGTTGYEQYF. CDR3 bases: TGTGCCAGCAGCGGACCCGGGACAACGGGTTACGAGCAGTACTTC.